This entry lists 21 T cell receptor beta chains sequenced from one sample in a study of T cells in Graves' hyperthyroidism and ophthalmopathy. The source material, RNA transcripts, was used to amplify TCR beta CDR3 regions. HTBI primers drove first-round RT-PCR of the TCR CDR3. TCRdb reprocessed the multiplex PCR reads with MiXCR, giving one entry per CDR3 protein. The sample records 200,000 to 250,000 distinct CDR3 sequences, around 15% being singletons. Sequencing was carried out using blood. These TCRs come from a woman between 18 and 29 years old with Graves' ophthalmopathy.

This clonotype was detected a few times. CDR3 sequence (DNA): TGTGCCAGCAGTGAACAGGCGAGAGGGGAGCAGTTCTTC. Its translation: CASSEQARGEQFF. The chain carries TRBV25-1 and TRBJ2-1, with D perhaps matching TRBD2 (5 bases). The CDR3 covers 13 residues. Germline lookup yields CDR1 MGHDK and CDR2 SYGVNS. The V end was cut by 2 bases, the J end by 10 bases, with 12 bases between.

This clonotype has at least ten counts. V gene TRBV28 combines with J gene TRBJ2-2, with no clear D. Between the trimmed V and J ends, which lost 6 bases and 7 bases, there was a span of 6 bases. Per germline, CDR1 MDHEN and CDR2 SYDVKM. The CDR3 consists of 11 residues. The CDR3 region has the DNA TGTGCCAGCAGCTCGTACGGGGAGCTGTTTTTT. Protein product: CASSSYGELFF.

This clonotype was recorded at least ten times. This chain links TRBV20-1 with TRBJ2-7; 7 bases line up with TRBD1. The V segment lost 2 bases and the J segment 2 bases; nucleotides outside the gene matches: 6. Looked up from germline, CDR1 is DFQATT and CDR2 is SNEGSKA (reference sequence). CDR3 length equals 14 residues. The chain's CDR3 is CSARYQGVAYEQYF. For the CDR3, the DNA is TGCAGTGCTAGATACCAGGGGGTGGCCTACGAGCAGTACTTC.

This clonotype has only a few counts. The J gene is TRBJ1-4, the V gene TRBV25-1, with D possibly matching TRBD1 (6 bases). In germline, CDR1 is MGHDK, CDR2 SYGVNS. V lost 2 bases and J 3 bases, leaving 13 bases between the germline ends. There are 16 residues in the CDR3. The CDR3 sequence: CASSEARGMSNEKLFF. The DNA for the CDR3 is TGTGCCAGCAGTGAAGCTAGGGGGATGTCTAATGAAAAACTGTTTTTT.

This clonotype has only a few counts. A much larger clone sits a single nucleotide away, making a read error possible. The chain is built from TRBV27 and TRBJ2-1; maybe TRBD2 (5 bases). Germline V lookup: CDR1 MNHEY, CDR2 SMNVEV (reference sequence). The CDR3 has 16 residues. CDR3 sequence reads: CASSLGGLPSYNERFF. The CDR3 DNA reads TGTGCCAGCAGTTTAGGCGGGCTGCCTTCCTACAATGAGCGGTTCTTC.

This clonotype was counted ten times or more. The chain links TRBV14 to TRBJ2-1; D gene ambiguous. Germline CDR1 and CDR2: SGHDN and FVKESK. The CDR3 consists of 14 residues. The V end was cut by 5 bases, the J end by 4 bases, with 12 bases between. As DNA, the CDR3 is TGTGCCAGCAGCTTCCAAGCCTTTTACAATGAGCAGTTCTTC. It codes for CASSFQAFYNEQFF. Full variable domain (missing parts from reference TRBV14 and TRBJ2-1): EAGVTQFPSHSVIEKGQTVTLRCDPISGHDNLYWYRRVMGKEIKFLLHFVKESKQDESGMPNNRFLAERTGGTYSTLKVQPAELEDSGVYFCASSFQAFYNEQFFGPGTRLTVL.

The gene calls are TRBV5-1 and TRBJ1-1, with 7 bases aligning to TRBD1. This CDR3 is built from 16 residues. V was pared by 1 base and J by 1 base, with 7 bases of the junction left unmatched. The germline V gene encodes CDR1 SGHRS and CDR2 YFSETQ. In nucleotides, the CDR3 is TGCGCCAGCAGCTTGTGGCAGGGGGTTCGGAACACTGAAGCTTTCTTT. Its protein is CASSLWQGVRNTEAFF.

This clonotype has a handful of counts. V and J are TRBV5-1 and TRBJ2-5, with 9 positions matching TRBD2. CDR1 and CDR2 from the germline V gene are SGHRS and YFSETQ. With 0 bases clipped from V and 7 bases from J, the junction kept 4 bases outside the gene matches. The CDR3 has 14 amino acids. The CDR3 sequence is CASSLASGEGTQYF. In nucleotides, the CDR3 is TGCGCCAGCAGCTTGGCTAGCGGGGAGGGGACCCAGTACTTC.

This clonotype has a count of ten or more. The CDR3 loop reads CASSPNGQGRYEQYF. CDR3 nucleotide sequence: TGTGCCAGCAGCCCAAATGGACAGGGTCGATACGAGCAGTACTTC. This sequence joins TRBV28 and TRBJ2-7; 8 nucleotides line up with TRBD1. V shed 6 bases, J shed 4 bases, and the junction held 11 bases outside the gene matches. This CDR3 is 15 amino acids long. The germline V gene encodes CDR1 MDHEN and CDR2 SYDVKM.

This clonotype was seen ten or more times. The rearrangement uses TRBV11-2 and TRBJ2-5; TRBD2 matches 10 bases. CDR1 SGHAT and CDR2 FQNNGV come from the germline V gene. The CDR3 contains 17 residues. Losses at the gene ends were 0 bases for V and 5 bases for J; bases not matched to a gene: 9. The CDR3 coding sequence is TGTGCCAGCAGCTTAGACGTGTCTAGCGGGGGAAAGGAGACCCAGTACTTC. Its translation is CASSLDVSSGGKETQYF.

This clonotype was observed many times. The chain joins TRBV28 to TRBJ1-5; 10 nucleotides agree with TRBD1. The CDR3 runs to 14 residues. In germline, CDR1 is MDHEN, CDR2 SYDVKM. V trimming: 7 bases; J trimming: 4 bases; junction bases outside the gene matches: 4. The CDR3: CASTPGQGNQPQHF. CDR3 DNA: TGTGCCAGCACCCCGGGACAGGGGAATCAGCCCCAGCATTTT.

The rearrangement joins TRBV28 to TRBJ2-7; D not resolved. Germline CDR1 is MDHEN and CDR2 is SYDVKM. There are 14 residues in the CDR3. V was clipped by 3 bases and J by 2 bases, with 11 bases between them. The CDR3 DNA reads as TGTGCCAGCAGTTTTTTGCCAAGGGCCTACGAGCAGTACTTC. Protein product: CASSFLPRAYEQYF.

This clonotype was detected many times. A read error may account for a junction end that differs from germline. V is TRBV28 and J is TRBJ2-3, with 12 bases matching TRBD2. Germline V CDR1 and CDR2: MDHEN, SYDVKM. This CDR3 spans 17 amino acids. For the CDR3, the DNA is TGTGCCAGCAGTTTATCGCAACTAGCGGGGGGCACAGCTACGCAGTATTTT. This gives the protein CASSLSQLAGGTATQYF.

This clonotype was observed at least ten times. The V call is TRBV6-1, the J call TRBJ2-7; D ambiguous. The V and J ends lost 7 bases and 6 bases respectively, with 4 bases between them. Germline V gene lookup returns CDR1 MNHNS and CDR2 SASEGT. This CDR3 is built from 9 residues. In DNA, the CDR3 is TGTGCCAGCACACTCGAGCAGTACTTC. It encodes CASTLEQYF.

This clonotype has a handful of counts. The gene calls are TRBV9 and TRBJ2-1; no clear D gene. Trimming removed 0 bases from V and 9 bases from J, with 7 bases in between. This CDR3 contains 12 residues. The germline gives CDR1 SGDLS, CDR2 YYNGEE. The CDR3 is CASSVVLGEQFF. CDR3 bases: TGTGCCAGCAGCGTAGTCCTGGGTGAGCAGTTCTTC.

Comment on this clonotype: A read error is possible here, since a much larger clone lies one base away. This chain connects TRBV12-3 or TRBV12-4 to TRBJ2-4; 8 nucleotides line up with TRBD2. The CDR3 runs 17 residues. CDR3 in amino acids: CASSLRGAGEDKDIQYF. The CDR3, as DNA: TGTGCCAGCAGTTTAAGGGGAGCGGGAGAGGACAAAGACATTCAGTACTTC.

This clonotype was counted many times. This sequence joins TRBV5-1 and TRBJ1-5; no clear D. The length of the CDR3 is 15 residues. CDR1 SGHRS and CDR2 YFSETQ come from the germline V gene. Trimming pared 0 bases from V and 0 bases from J, leaving 7 bases between. The CDR3 DNA follows: TGCGCCAGCAGCTTGGCCGGGGTTAGCAATCAGCCCCAGCATTTT. This gives the protein CASSLAGVSNQPQHF. Together with reference TRBV5-1 and TRBJ1-5, the CDR3 gives the full variable domain: KAGVTQTPRYLIKTRGQQVTLSCSPISGHRSVSWYQQTPGQGLQFLFEYFSETQRNKGNFPGRFSGRQFSNSRSEMNVSTLELGDSALYLCASSLAGVSNQPQHFGDGTRLSIL.

This clonotype has at least ten counts. The CDR3 DNA is TGTGCCAGCAGCGCCCGTATGGAGGGGTCCTACAATGAGCAGTTCTTC. This encodes CASSARMEGSYNEQFF. The chain links TRBV9 to TRBJ2-1; TRBD2 might be the D (6 bases). The CDR3 spans 16 residues. The germline V gene encodes CDR1 SGDLS and CDR2 YYNGEE. Trimming left V 3 bases short and J 1 base short, with 14 bases between.

This clonotype came up many times. The chain employs TRBV11-1 and TRBJ2-7, with a tentative D call TRBD2 (5 bases). V shed 2 bases and J shed 6 bases, with 8 bases lying between them. The CDR3 sequence is 12 residues long. Germline CDR1 reads SGHAT; CDR2 reads FQDESV (reference sequence). The CDR3 loop reads CASSLTDFEQYF. The CDR3 DNA is TGTGCCAGCAGCTTAACGGACTTCGAGCAGTACTTC.

This clonotype was observed many times. J is TRBJ1-1 and V is TRBV28, with D perhaps matching TRBD1 (6 bases). This CDR3 region has 12 residues. Trimming removed 3 bases from V and 11 bases from J, with 13 bases in between. CDR1 and CDR2 (germline): MDHEN, SYDVKM. In nucleotides, the CDR3 is TGTGCCAGCAGTTTGAGGGGGTTGTCGGCTTTCTTT. This gives the protein CASSLRGLSAFF.

This clonotype was counted at least ten times. The chain uses TRBV6-1 and TRBJ1-6; TRBD1 is a possible D gene (5 bases). The V gene lost 3 bases and the J gene lost 8 bases, with 8 bases spanning the gap. This CDR3 contains 13 residues. Germline loops: CDR1 MNHNS, CDR2 SASEGT. CDR3 loop: CASSEIGDSPLHF. CDR3 coding DNA: TGTGCCAGCAGTGAGATAGGGGATTCACCCCTCCACTTT.